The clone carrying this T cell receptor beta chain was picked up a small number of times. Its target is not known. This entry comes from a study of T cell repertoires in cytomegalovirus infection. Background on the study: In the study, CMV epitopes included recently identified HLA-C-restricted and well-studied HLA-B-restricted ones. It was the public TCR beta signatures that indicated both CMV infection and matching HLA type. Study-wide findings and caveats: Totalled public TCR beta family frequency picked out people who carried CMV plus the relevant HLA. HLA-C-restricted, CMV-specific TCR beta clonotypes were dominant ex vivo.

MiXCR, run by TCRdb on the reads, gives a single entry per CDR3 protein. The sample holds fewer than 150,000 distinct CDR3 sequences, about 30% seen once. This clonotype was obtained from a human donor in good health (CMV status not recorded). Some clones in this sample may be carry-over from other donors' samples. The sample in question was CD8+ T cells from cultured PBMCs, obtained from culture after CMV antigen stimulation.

This CDR3 reads CASSGGRGTEAFF. CDR3 in DNA: TGTGCCAGCAGCGGGGGGAGGGGCACTGAAGCTTTCTTT. The chain joins TRBV7-9 to TRBJ1-1; D possibly corresponds to TRBD1 (5 bases). The CDR3 runs 13 residues. Germline values: CDR1 SEHNR, CDR2 FQNEAQ (reference sequence). V was clipped by 5 bases and J by 4 bases, with 11 bases between them.